A single sample is the source of the 8 T cell receptor beta chains below, sequenced in a study of blood T cell repertoires in COVID-19. Only in-frame clones appear in the TCRdb table, and some are missing; sequencing was by immunoSEQ multiplex PCR. The table includes about 140,000 clones, 76% detected once. The sequenced sample consisted of peripheral blood. The receptors were gathered from an elderly woman with active or convalescent COVID-19.

The chain combines TRBV10-3 with TRBJ1-4; possible D gene TRBD1, 6 bases. The V gene's germline CDR1 is ENHRY and CDR2 SYGVKD. Trimming took off 4 bases at V and 0 bases at J, with 6 bases between the two ends. The CDR3 totals 14 residues. The CDR3 region has the DNA TGTGCCATCAGTGCAGGGGCAACTAATGAAAAACTGTTTTTT. Amino acids: CAISAGATNEKLFF.

The V call is TRBV11-2, the J call TRBJ1-3, with D possibly matching TRBD1 (5 bases). In germline, CDR1 is SGHAT, CDR2 FQNNGV. This CDR3 spans 14 amino acids. V gave up 7 bases and J gave up 0 bases, with 10 bases separating them. This chain's CDR3 is CASNPGYSGNTIYF. CDR3 DNA sequence: TGTGCCAGCAACCCAGGGTACTCTGGAAACACCATATATTTT.

The chain couples TRBV9 to TRBJ2-1; 10 nucleotides agree with TRBD1. The J segment lost 6 bases and the V segment lost 2 bases, leaving 8 bases of the junction unmatched. The germline V gene encodes CDR1 SGDLS and CDR2 YYNGEE. This CDR3 is built from 16 residues. In DNA, the CDR3 is TGTGCCAGCAGCGTCAAAGGGGACAGGGGACTCAATGAGCAGTTCTTC. It is translated as CASSVKGDRGLNEQFF.

This clone was observed a single time. J is TRBJ2-6 and V is TRBV28; TRBD1 matches at 7 bases. CDR1 and CDR2 (germline): MDHEN, SYDVKM. J gave up 1 base and V 6 bases, and 6 bases lay outside the gene matches. This CDR3 has 16 amino acids. In DNA form, the CDR3 reads TGTGCCAGCAGGACGCCAGGGGGTTCTGGGGCCAACGTCCTGACTTTC. As protein: CASRTPGGSGANVLTF.

V and J are TRBV7-9 and TRBJ1-1; the D gene is possibly TRBD1 (5 bases). The CDR3 is 14 amino acids. Deletions cut 4 bases from V and 5 bases from J, with 14 bases between. Germline CDR1 is SEHNR and CDR2 is FQNEAQ (reference sequence). The CDR3 protein is CASSSIRQGTEAFF. CDR3 nucleotides: TGTGCCAGCAGCTCAATTAGGCAGGGAACTGAAGCTTTCTTT.

The chain carries TRBV6-2 or TRBV6-3 and TRBJ2-3; D unresolved. The CDR3 spans 14 residues. Trimming took off 2 bases at V and 0 bases at J, with 6 bases between the two ends. Germline V gives CDR1 MNHEY, CDR2 SVGEGT. The DNA for the CDR3 is TGTGCCAGCAGTTACGCCCGGAGCACAGATACGCAGTATTTT. Protein: CASSYARSTDTQYF.

This rearrangement joins TRBV30 to TRBJ2-6; weak D call: TRBD1 (5 bases). Trimming cost V 0 bases and J 0 bases, with 9 bases left between them. Germline V gene lookup returns CDR1 GTSNPN and CDR2 SVGIG (reference sequence). The CDR3 contains 16 residues. The CDR3 reads CAWSVVGHSGANVLTF. DNA of the CDR3: TGTGCCTGGAGTGTTGTCGGACACTCTGGGGCCAACGTCCTGACTTTC. The full variable domain, completed using reference TRBV30 and TRBJ2-6, is SQTIHQWPATLVQPVGSPLSLECTVEGTSNPNLYWYRQAAGRGLQLLFYSVGIGQISSEVPQNLSASRPQDRQFILSSKKLLLSDSGFYLCAWSVVGHSGANVLTFGAGSRLTVL.

The chain combines TRBV7-9 with TRBJ1-1; tentative D call: TRBD1 (5 bases). The CDR3 is 13 amino acids. The V end lost 5 bases, the J end lost 5 bases, and 12 bases lay between the germline ends. Germline V CDR1 and CDR2: SEHNR, FQNEAQ (reference sequence). The CDR3: CASSRRGNTEAFF. The CDR3 region has the DNA TGTGCCAGCAGCCGGAGGGGTAATACTGAAGCTTTCTTT.